Listed here are 10 T cell receptor beta chains from one sample, sequenced in a study of blood T cell repertoires in COVID-19. Profiling relied on immunoSEQ multiplex PCR, and the TCRdb table lists in-frame clones only, not all of them. Of about 470,000 clones listed, about nine tenths were seen once; the top ten hold about 0.75%. Sequencing used PBMCs or T cells enriched from blood (not recorded which). The receptors shown here come from a young woman who had recovered from COVID-19.

The chain recombines TRBV6-5 with TRBJ2-1; TRBD2 agrees at 12 bases. Looked up from germline, CDR1 is MNHEY and CDR2 is SVGAGI. The CDR3 runs 15 residues. The V segment lost 5 bases and the J segment 7 bases; nucleotides outside the gene matches: 6. The CDR3 region is CASSPLAGGPNEQFF. In DNA form, the CDR3 reads TGTGCCAGCAGTCCCCTAGCGGGGGGGCCGAATGAGCAGTTCTTC.

V is TRBV29-1 and J is TRBJ2-1; TRBD2 matches at 8 bases. From germline, CDR1 is SQVTM and CDR2 ANQGSEA. This CDR3 contains 13 residues. The ends lost 7 bases at V and 7 bases at J; junction bases unmatched: 9. CDR3 in DNA: TGCAGCGCCGGGGGACTAGACTGGAATGAGCAGTTCTTC. The encoded protein is CSAGGLDWNEQFF.

The V and J genes are TRBV6-5 and TRBJ1-2; 10 positions match TRBD1. CDR1 and CDR2 from the germline V gene are MNHEY and SVGAGI. The CDR3 has 14 amino acids. V lost 7 bases to trimming and J lost 3 bases; unmatched junction nucleotides: 5. The CDR3 protein is CASTGQGGDYGYTF. CDR3 sequence (DNA): TGTGCCAGCACCGGACAGGGGGGGGACTATGGCTACACCTTC.

This clone showed up just once. The chain has TRBV3-1 (or the pseudogene TRBV3-2) and TRBJ2-5; tentative D call: TRBD1 (6 bases). The CDR3 contains 15 residues. V was shortened by 1 base and J by 3 bases, with 12 bases between the two germline ends. Germline lookup yields CDR1 LGHDT and CDR2 YNNKEL (reference sequence). In nucleotides, the CDR3 is TGTGCCAGCAGCCAAGGGGTAGCAGGGGAAGAGACCCAGTACTTC. Amino acids: CASSQGVAGEETQYF.

The chain combines TRBV29-1 with TRBJ1-1; possibly TRBD1 for D (6 bases). This CDR3 comprises 13 residues. V shed 7 bases and J shed 5 bases, with 17 bases lying between them. Germline V gene sequence: CDR1 SQVTM, CDR2 ANQGSEA. CDR3 protein: CSASRGGWTEAFF. The CDR3 region has the DNA TGCAGCGCATCCCGAGGGGGATGGACTGAAGCTTTCTTT.

The CDR3 loop is CASSEWRQSNEKLFF. The CDR3 DNA reads as TGTGCCAGCAGTGAATGGCGGCAGTCTAATGAAAAACTGTTTTTT. The V gene is TRBV2, the J gene TRBJ1-4; D not certain. The germline V and J ends were trimmed by 2 bases and 3 bases, with 10 bases remaining between them. Germline values: CDR1 SNHLY, CDR2 FYNNEI. This CDR3 spans 15 amino acids. Full variable domain (outside the CDR3, taken from reference TRBV2 and TRBJ1-4): EPEVTQTPSHQVTQMGQEVILRCVPISNHLYFYWYRQILGQKVEFLVSFYNNEISEKSEIFDDQFSVERPDGSNFTLKIRSTKLEDSAMYFCASSEWRQSNEKLFFGSGTQLSVL.

The chain recombines TRBV9 with TRBJ2-5, with D perhaps TRBD2 (5 bases). Germline CDR1 SGDLS, CDR2 YYNGEE. Trimming left V 0 bases short and J 3 bases short, with 12 bases between. This CDR3 contains 15 residues. CDR3 sequence: CASSVGGLLKETQYF. The CDR3 coding sequence is TGTGCCAGCAGCGTAGGAGGACTGTTAAAAGAGACCCAGTACTTC.

The genes are TRBV30 and TRBJ2-6, with D hard to call. CDR3 size: 15 residues. The germline V gene encodes CDR1 GTSNPN and CDR2 SVGIG (reference sequence). V lost 1 base and J 2 bases, leaving 9 bases between the germline ends. In nucleotides, the CDR3 is TGTGCCTGGAGTGCTGCTCGGGCTGGGGCCAACGTCCTGACTTTC. This gives the protein CAWSAARAGANVLTF. The whole variable domain, remainder taken from reference TRBV30 and TRBJ2-6, is SQTIHQWPATLVQPVGSPLSLECTVEGTSNPNLYWYRQAAGRGLQLLFYSVGIGQISSEVPQNLSASRPQDRQFILSSKKLLLSDSGFYLCAWSAARAGANVLTFGAGSRLTVL.

The CDR3 DNA is TGTGCTAGTGGTTTGCAGGTATATGGCTACACCTTC. Translation gives CASGLQVYGYTF. The rearrangement uses TRBV12-5 and TRBJ1-2, with D uncertain. Germline CDR1 is LGHNT and CDR2 is FRNRAP. Trimming took off 2 bases at V and 5 bases at J, with 6 bases between the two ends. The CDR3 extends over 12 amino acids. Combining the CDR3 with reference TRBV12-5 and TRBJ1-2 gives the whole variable domain DARVTQTPRHKVTEMGQEVTMRCQPILGHNTVFWYRQTMMQGLELLAYFRNRAPLDDSGMPKDRFSAEMPDATLATLKIQPSEPRDSAVYFCASGLQVYGYTFGSGTRLTVV.

The chain couples TRBV5-1 to TRBJ2-1; 8 bases match TRBD1. The germline CDR1 and CDR2 sequences are SGHRS and YFSETQ. The CDR3 loop spans 16 amino acids. V shed 0 bases and J 5 bases; nucleotides not matched to a gene: 7. CDR3 in DNA: TGCGCCAGCAGCTTGGGGGGACAGGTAACCCACAATGAGCAGTTCTTC. Amino acid sequence: CASSLGGQVTHNEQFF.